These 30 T cell receptor beta chains share one sample of origin, sequenced in a study of tumor-infiltrating lymphocytes in primary liver carcinoma. Co-extraction of RNA and DNA was performed on roughly 17-32 mg of unsorted bulk tissue. A primer in the constant region served to generate TCR beta cDNA from roughly 550 ng of total RNA. ARM-PCR was slightly modified, and three nested multiplex PCR rounds with it gave rise to the TCR beta libraries. In the first two PCR rounds, TRBV1-TRBV30 forward primers were paired with a C-beta reverse primer, and each round lasted roughly 9 cycles. Via MiXCR, TCRdb re-called the multiplex PCR reads, giving one row per CDR3 protein. Here the sample spans about 64,000 distinct CDR3 sequences, around 64% being singletons. Sequenced: liver tumor tissue from sampling region 4. Regarding subset: tumor region T4, right-lateral pole. The source is a middle-aged man with primary liver carcinoma and hepatitis B virus infection.

The chain employs TRBV11-2 and TRBJ2-7; 9 bases are shared with TRBD1. The CDR3 spans 14 residues. Germline V gene lookup returns CDR1 SGHAT and CDR2 FQNNGV. J was trimmed by 4 bases and V by 4 bases; bases with no gene match: 5. CDR3 in DNA: TGTGCCAGCAGCTCTCTGACAGGGGGTTACGAGCAGTACTTC. This translates into CASSSLTGGYEQYF.

In regard to this clonotype: A much larger clone lies one base from this, so it may be a read error. V and J are TRBV6-4 and TRBJ2-1; D not resolved. Germline V gene sequence: CDR1 MRHNA, CDR2 SNTAGT. The CDR3 loop spans 17 amino acids. The DNA of the CDR3 is TGTGCCAGCGCTATTAGGGTAGAATCCCAGTCCTACAATGAGCACTTCTTC. Amino acids: CASAIRVESQSYNEHFF.

Regarding this clonotype: One junction end does not reproduce the germline sequence, and a read error may be involved. V is TRBV11-2 and J is TRBJ2-2, with D possibly matching TRBD2 (6 bases). Germline V gene sequence: CDR1 SGHAT, CDR2 FQNNGV. The CDR3 consists of 17 residues. CDR3 sequence reads: CANSLALGGAITGELLF. The CDR3 region has the DNA TGTGCCAACAGCCTAGCATTAGGAGGGGCGATCACCGGGGAGCTGCTTTTT.

Turning to this clonotype: A much larger clone sits a single nucleotide away, making a read error possible. The chain carries TRBV5-4 and TRBJ2-5; D perhaps matches TRBD2 (7 bases). Trimming stripped 4 bases from V and 6 bases from J, with 25 bases between. CDR1 and CDR2 (germline): SGHNT, YYREEE (reference sequence). This CDR3 region has 17 residues. The CDR3 sequence: CASSQIGGLVVEKTQYF. The CDR3 nucleotides read TGTGCCAGCAGCCAGATCGGGGGGCTGGTGGTCGAGAAGACCCAGTACTTC.

The chain is built from TRBV5-4 and TRBJ1-6, with a weak D call TRBD1 (6 bases). Germline V CDR1 and CDR2: SGHNT, YYREEE (reference sequence). The length of the CDR3 is 13 residues. Trimming removed 5 bases from V and 14 bases from J, with 17 bases in between. CDR3 DNA: TGTGCCAGCAGTATAGATCCGGAGGGGGCCCTCCACTTT. Translated, it gives CASSIDPEGALHF.

Worth noting for this clonotype: One junction end does not reproduce the germline sequence, and a read error may be involved. The chain has TRBV29-1 and TRBJ2-1, with D possibly being TRBD2 (5 bases). CDR3 length: 14 amino acids. The germline gives CDR1 SQVTM, CDR2 ANQGSEA. This chain's CDR3 is CSFETDSSLNEQFF. CDR3 in DNA: TGCAGCTTTGAAACGGACTCTAGTTTGAATGAGCAGTTCTTC.

Notes on this clonotype: One end of the junction varies from germline; a read error may be responsible. CDR3 amino acids: CASSLRRGTHTRYF. The DNA of the CDR3 is TGTGCCAGCAGCTTACGGAGAGGGACACATACGCGGTATTTT. The J gene is TRBJ2-3, the V gene TRBV11-3; D may be TRBD1 (6 bases). CDR3 length equals 14 residues. Germline V gives CDR1 SGHNT, CDR2 YENEEA.

This rearrangement joins TRBV2 to TRBJ1-1; weak D call: TRBD1 (6 bases). The CDR3 runs to 14 residues. In germline, CDR1 is SNHLY, CDR2 FYNNEI. Trimming removed 4 bases from V and 12 bases from J, with 21 bases in between. DNA of the CDR3: TGTGCCAGCAGTGCCAGTGGGGGCTTGACTGAGCCTTTCTTT. Translated, it gives CASSASGGLTEPFF.

On this clonotype itself: Given the absence of the conserved phenylalanine or tryptophan at the CDR3 end, a read error is likely. The limits of the CDR3 on the DNA are not certain, so only TCRdb's listed CDR3 is given. The V gene is TRBV7-8, the J gene TRBJ1-1; the listed D gene, TRBD1, was not tested against the DNA. The CDR3 is made up of 15 amino acids, end residues included. Germline V gene sequence: CDR1 SGHVS, CDR2 FQNEAQ. CDR3 protein: CANRVRGYRDTEALL.

About this clonotype: The missing conserved phenylalanine or tryptophan at the end of this CDR3 makes a read error likely. The J gene is TRBJ2-7, the V gene TRBV30; either TRBD1 or TRBD2 may supply D (5 bases each). Trimming pared 2 bases from V and 3 bases from J, leaving 14 bases between. Looked up from germline, CDR1 is GTSNPN and CDR2 is SVGIG (reference sequence). The CDR3 sequence is 14 residues long. This CDR3 is CAWSYSGTVYEQYL. The DNA of the CDR3 is TGTGCCTGGAGTTACTCCGGGACGGTCTACGAGCAGTACTTA.

Details on this clonotype: One junction end does not reproduce the germline sequence, and a read error may be involved. The DNA for the CDR3 is TGTCCCAGCAGTCAGCCCCACCGTGAAAAACTGTTTTTT. Translated, it gives CPSSQPHREKLFF. V is TRBV4-2 and J is TRBJ1-4; D unclear. CDR1 and CDR2 from the germline V gene are LGHNA and YNFKEQ. This CDR3 is built from 13 residues.

A note on this clonotype: Relative to the germline gene, one junction end is altered; a read error may explain this. V is TRBV4-3 and J is TRBJ2-7; 7 nucleotides match TRBD2. CDR3 size: 15 residues. Germline assignment: CDR1 LGHNA and CDR2 YSLEER. The CDR3 reads CVSNQDREAPYEQYF. In DNA form, the CDR3 reads TGCGTCAGCAACCAAGATCGGGAGGCTCCCTACGAGCAGTACTTC.

Remarks on this clonotype: Mismatch with germline at one junction end may stem from a read error. The CDR3 spells CASSWGLVSYHEQFF. CDR3 nucleotides: TGCGCCAGTAGCTGGGGACTAGTATCCTACCATGAGCAGTTCTTC. V is TRBV5-1 and J is TRBJ2-1, with TRBD2 matching over 8 bases. Per the germline V gene, CDR1 is SGHRS and CDR2 is YFSETQ. The CDR3 spans 15 residues.

The CDR3 DNA sequence: TGTGCCAGCAGCTTAGACGACAGAGCCTACTATGGCTACACCTTC. Protein: CASSLDDRAYYGYTF. The gene calls are TRBV7-2 and TRBJ1-2; D is possibly TRBD1 (5 bases). Looked up from germline, CDR1 is SGHTA and CDR2 is FQGNSA. CDR3 length: 15 residues. With 1 base removed from V and 3 bases from J, the gap between germline ends came to 12 bases.

The chain is built from TRBV4-2 and TRBJ2-7; D is perhaps TRBD2 (6 bases). CDR1 and CDR2 from the germline V gene are LGHNA and YNFKEQ. The CDR3 covers 16 residues. The V end was cut by 0 bases, the J end by 0 bases, with 12 bases between. The chain's CDR3 is CASSQDLTGASYEQYF. Here the CDR3 DNA reads TGTGCCAGCAGCCAAGATCTAACGGGAGCCTCCTACGAGCAGTACTTC.

Worth noting for this clonotype: An end of the junction differs from the germline gene, which may be a read error. The chain combines TRBV11-2 with TRBJ2-5; 8 positions agree with TRBD2. Looked up from germline, CDR1 is SGHAT and CDR2 is FQNNGV. The CDR3 is 16 amino acids. Written as DNA, the CDR3 is TGTGCCAGCAGCCAAACTACTGGCGGGGGGAGAGAGACCCAATGCTTC. Encoded protein: CASSQTTGGGRETQCF.

In the case of this clonotype: At one end, the junction sequence differs from germline, possibly due to a read error. The chain employs TRBV6-2 or TRBV6-3 and TRBJ1-5, with no clear D. CDR3 length: 15 residues. The V gene's germline CDR1 is MNHEY and CDR2 SVGEGT. The CDR3 coding sequence is TGTGCCAGCAGTTTGTTCAGTTATAGCAATCCGCCCCAGCATTTT. Translated, it gives CASSLFSYSNPPQHF.

Comment on this clonotype: A clone one base away is much larger, so this may be a read error. The DNA for the CDR3 is TGTGCCAGCAGCCAAGCTGGGGGGTATGAATGCCACACCTTC. This translates into CASSQAGGYECHTF. V usage is TRBV7-9 and J usage is TRBJ1-2, with D maybe TRBD1 (5 bases). The CDR3 consists of 14 residues. Germline assignment: CDR1 SEHNR and CDR2 FQNEAQ (reference sequence). The germline V and J ends were trimmed by 5 bases and 12 bases, with 22 bases remaining between them.

This clonotype appeared a single time. An end of the junction does not agree with germline; a read error may underlie this. V and J are TRBV10-3 and TRBJ2-4; D remains ambiguous. This CDR3 contains 18 residues. The V gene's germline CDR1 is ENHRY and CDR2 SYGVKD. In nucleotides, the CDR3 is TGTGCCATCTGTGAGTCGATAGGGTCACTTCAAGCCAAAAACATTCAGAACTTC. Encoded protein: CAICESIGSLQAKNIQNF.

Note on this clonotype: Since a much larger clone is just one base distant, this may be a read error. This chain joins TRBV7-9 and TRBJ1-1, with D unclear. Germline CDR1 is SEHNR and CDR2 is FQNEAQ (reference sequence). This CDR3 region has 13 residues. CDR3 nucleotide sequence: TGTGCCAGCAGCTTATCCCTGAACCCTGAAGCTTTCTTT. It translates to CASSLSLNPEAFF. Full variable domain (rest looked up from reference TRBV7-9 and TRBJ1-1): DTGVSQNPRHKITKRGQNVTFRCDPISEHNRLYWYRQTLGQGPEFLTYFQNEAQLEKSRLLSDRFSAERPKGSFSTLEIQRTEQGDSAMYLCASSLSLNPEAFFGQGTRLTVV.

The chain employs TRBV12-3 or TRBV12-4 and TRBJ2-1; 9 bases map to TRBD2. This CDR3 has 16 residues. The CDR3 sequence is CTTSLGSGSKVGEQFF. The CDR3 DNA reads TGTACCACCAGTTTAGGTAGCGGGAGTAAGGTGGGTGAGCAGTTCTTC.

The sample holds a few counts of this clonotype. The CDR3, as DNA: TGTGCCAGCAGTGCGCTAGCGGGCTCCTACAATGAGCAGTTCTTC. Amino acid sequence: CASSALAGSYNEQFF. This chain uses TRBV6-4 with TRBJ2-1, with TRBD2 matching over 8 bases. CDR1 MRHNA and CDR2 SNTAGT come from the germline V gene. V shed 4 bases and J 0 bases; nucleotides not matched to a gene: 2. The CDR3 totals 15 residues.

In its sample, this clonotype was seen many times. The rearrangement joins TRBV28 to TRBJ2-1; TRBD2 aligns across 8 bases. This CDR3 region has 17 residues. The V gene's germline CDR1 is MDHEN and CDR2 SYDVKM. After removal of 5 bases from V and 8 bases from J, the junction contained 17 bases not matched to a gene. This CDR3 reads CASSPRETKRESDEQFF. CDR3 sequence (DNA): TGTGCCAGCAGTCCCCGGGAGACTAAGCGGGAGAGCGATGAGCAGTTCTTC.

Worth noting for this clonotype: A clone one base away is much larger, so this may be a read error. The rearrangement joins TRBV11-2 to TRBJ1-5; the D is unclear. The CDR3 covers 14 residues. Germline V gene lookup returns CDR1 SGHAT and CDR2 FQNNGV. The CDR3 sequence: CVISSQDPNQPQHF. The CDR3 DNA sequence: TGTGTCATCAGCTCTCAGGACCCTAATCAGCCCCAGCATTTT. Looking up the rest from reference TRBV11-2 and TRBJ1-5 gives the full variable domain: EAGVAQSPRYKIIEKRQSVAFWCNPISGHATLYWYQQILGQGPKLLIQFQNNGVVDDSQLPKDRFSAERLKGVDSTLKIQPAKLEDSAVYLCVISSQDPNQPQHFGDGTRLSIL.

As for this clonotype: This may be a read error, as it is one base from a much larger clone. It is likely a read error, because the conserved phenylalanine at the end of the CDR3 is missing. The gene calls are TRBV5-6 and TRBJ2-5; 11 positions match TRBD1. V lost 2 bases and J lost 8; bases outside the gene matches: 8. In germline, CDR1 is SGHDT, CDR2 YYEEEE. This CDR3 is built from 15 residues. CDR3 coding DNA: TGTGCCAGCAGCTTTCCGGACAGGGGGCTCCATACCCAGTACTTG. Translating it yields CASSFPDRGLHTQYL.

As for this clonotype: One junction end does not reproduce the germline sequence, and a read error may be involved. The J gene is TRBJ2-3, the V gene TRBV5-1; D is unclear. Germline V gives CDR1 SGHRS, CDR2 YFSETQ. The length of the CDR3 is 15 residues. The DNA for the CDR3 is TGCACCAGTAGCCTGACAAGGCTGACGCTAGATACGCAGTATTTT. This gives the protein CTSSLTRLTLDTQYF.

As concerns this clonotype: A read error may produce the germline difference seen at one junction end. The rearrangement links TRBV30 to TRBJ2-5; D gene unclear. This CDR3 region has 12 residues. CDR1 is GTSNPN and CDR2 is SVGIG in the germline V gene (reference sequence). CDR3 DNA: TGTGTCTGGAGTGAGAGCCTAGAGACCGAGTACTTC. Protein: CVWSESLETEYF.

A single count supports this clonotype. The gene calls are TRBV10-3 and TRBJ2-1; 8 bases line up with TRBD1. The length of the CDR3 is 11 residues. Germline V lookup: CDR1 ENHRY, CDR2 SYGVKD. J was trimmed by 13 bases and V by 5 bases; bases with no gene match: 4. The CDR3 protein is CAISLGTGQFF. As DNA, the CDR3 is TGTGCCATCAGTCTTGGGACAGGTCAGTTCTTC.

A remark on this clonotype: One junction end disagrees with the germline gene, perhaps due to a read error. The gene calls are TRBV7-9 and TRBJ2-1; tentatively, D is TRBD1 (6 bases). Germline V lookup: CDR1 SEHNR, CDR2 FQNEAQ (reference sequence). The CDR3 totals 17 residues. CDR3 sequence (DNA): TGTGCCAACAGCTTACCATATCAGGGGCCCAAGACAAATGAGCAGTTCTTC. Translated, it gives CANSLPYQGPKTNEQFF.

This clonotype was observed at least ten times. The rearrangement uses TRBV4-2 and TRBJ2-5; D call uncertain. The CDR3 is 15 amino acids. The germline V and J ends were trimmed by 0 bases and 5 bases, with 13 bases remaining between them. Germline V gene sequence: CDR1 LGHNA, CDR2 YNFKEQ. CDR3 protein: CASSQDLGSVETQYF. The CDR3 nucleotides are TGTGCCAGCAGCCAAGACCTGGGATCGGTGGAGACCCAGTACTTC.